The 16 T cell receptor beta chains reported below all come from one sample, sequenced in a study of blood T cell repertoires in COVID-19. TCRdb's copy holds only in-frame clones and misses some; the assay was immunoSEQ multiplex PCR. The sample holds some 200,000 clones; 88% are singletons and the top ten take about 1.8%. Input material: peripheral blood. The receptors come from a man in his 70s with acute or convalescent COVID-19.

This clone was observed a handful of times. The chain couples TRBV7-8 to TRBJ1-1; 7 nucleotides align to TRBD1. V dropped 4 bases and J dropped 0; count of bases not matched to a gene: 11. Germline V lookup: CDR1 SGHVS, CDR2 FQNEAQ. The length of the CDR3 is 17 residues. The CDR3 here is CASSYGTANAMNTEAFF. Here the CDR3 DNA reads TGTGCCAGCAGCTACGGGACAGCGAACGCCATGAACACTGAAGCTTTCTTT.

The V gene is TRBV20-1, the J gene TRBJ1-3; TRBD1 matches at 7 bases. The ends lost 3 bases at V and 2 bases at J; junction bases unmatched: 4. This CDR3 has 14 residues. CDR1 and CDR2 from the germline V gene are DFQATT and SNEGSKA (reference sequence). CDR3 DNA sequence: TGCAGTGCTAGTCAGGGGGAGGCTGGAAACACCATATATTTT. This encodes CSASQGEAGNTIYF.

This chain joins TRBV7-2 and TRBJ2-2; 9 nucleotides line up with TRBD1. This CDR3 is built from 15 residues. Looked up from germline, CDR1 is SGHTA and CDR2 is FQGNSA. V was clipped by 5 bases and J by 6 bases; unmatched bases: 7. The CDR3 DNA follows: TGTGCCAGCAGCCCGGGACAGGGTTATCCCGGGGAGCTGTTTTTT. It codes for CASSPGQGYPGELFF. Full variable domain (rest looked up from reference TRBV7-2 and TRBJ2-2): GAGVSQSPSNKVTEKGKDVELRCDPISGHTALYWYRQSLGQGLEFLIYFQGNSAPDKSGLPSDRFSAERTGGSVSTLTIQRTQQEDSAVYLCASSPGQGYPGELFFGEGSRLTVL.

The V gene is TRBV4-3, the J gene TRBJ1-1, with 8 bases identical to TRBD1. Germline CDR1 reads LGHNA; CDR2 reads YSLEER. With 2 bases clipped from V and 1 base from J, the junction kept 6 bases outside the gene matches. The CDR3 length is 16 residues. The CDR3 region has the DNA TGCGCCAGCAGCCAACTTTACGGACAGGGGAACACTGAAGCTTTCTTT. As protein: CASSQLYGQGNTEAFF.

The chain has TRBV28 and TRBJ2-1; D perhaps matches TRBD1 (5 bases). Trimming shortened V by 5 bases and J by 5 bases, and 19 bases separated the two germline ends. The CDR3 runs 16 residues. Germline V lookup: CDR1 MDHEN, CDR2 SYDVKM. CDR3 nucleotide sequence: TGTGCCAGCAGTCCTACCCCTAGGGGCAGGGACAATGAGCAGTTCTTC. Residues: CASSPTPRGRDNEQFF.

The J gene is TRBJ2-7, the V gene TRBV14; 11 positions agree with TRBD1. This CDR3 spans 16 amino acids. CDR1 is SGHDN and CDR2 is FVKESK in the germline V gene. J was trimmed by 3 bases and V by 1 base; bases with no gene match: 5. In DNA, the CDR3 is TGTGCCAGCAGCCAAGCGGACAGGGGGCGAAACTACGAGCAGTACTTC. Protein: CASSQADRGRNYEQYF.

The chain uses TRBV2 and TRBJ1-2; TRBD1 matches 10 bases. CDR3 length: 14 amino acids. The ends lost 6 bases at V and 3 bases at J; junction bases unmatched: 4. Germline V gene lookup returns CDR1 SNHLY and CDR2 FYNNEI. CDR3: CASRDRGSDYGYTF. The CDR3 DNA is TGTGCCAGCAGGGACAGGGGGTCCGACTATGGCTACACCTTC.

In this sample, this clone turned up once. The chain combines TRBV5-4 with TRBJ2-5; a possible D gene is TRBD2 (5 bases). V was cut by 0 bases and J by 7 bases, with 10 bases left in between. The CDR3 length is 13 residues. Per germline, CDR1 SGHNT and CDR2 YYREEE (reference sequence). In DNA, the CDR3 is TGTGCCAGCAGCTTGGATCGGGATGGGACCCAGTACTTC. Translating it yields CASSLDRDGTQYF.

The CDR3 nucleotides read TGTGCCAGCAGCCTATCCATTAACAGGGGAGGAGACACTGAAGCTTTCTTT. This gives the protein CASSLSINRGGDTEAFF. The rearrangement links TRBV7-8 to TRBJ1-1; the match to TRBD1 covers 7 bases. CDR1 and CDR2 (germline): SGHVS, FQNEAQ. The CDR3 totals 17 residues. The ends lost 5 bases at V and 3 bases at J; junction bases unmatched: 15.

The J gene is TRBJ1-3, the V gene TRBV6-5; no firm D call. Germline CDR1 is MNHEY and CDR2 is SVGAGI. Deletions cut 6 bases from V and 2 bases from J, with 11 bases between. There are 14 residues in the CDR3. The CDR3 loop reads CASRLEVAGNTIYF. CDR3 coding DNA: TGTGCCAGCAGACTAGAGGTGGCTGGAAACACCATATATTTT.

The J gene is TRBJ2-2, the V gene TRBV5-1; 10 nucleotides match TRBD2. Germline CDR1 is SGHRS and CDR2 is YFSETQ. This CDR3 has 16 amino acids. The J segment lost 7 bases and the V segment lost 3 bases, leaving 9 bases of the junction unmatched. CDR3 in amino acids: CASSSITSGTGGELFF. Here the CDR3 DNA reads TGCGCCAGCAGCTCCATAACTAGCGGGACCGGCGGGGAGCTGTTTTTT.

The chain couples TRBV29-1 to TRBJ1-2; 8 nucleotides agree with TRBD1. Germline V CDR1 and CDR2: SQVTM, ANQGSEA. The CDR3 sequence is 12 residues long. Unmatched junction bases numbered 7, after V lost 5 bases and J lost 8 bases. CDR3: CSVTDRGGGYTF. Written as DNA, the CDR3 is TGCAGCGTTACCGACAGGGGCGGAGGCTACACCTTC.

The chain has TRBV10-2 and TRBJ1-1, with a possible D match to TRBD1 (5 bases). The CDR3 length is 14 residues. Per the germline V gene, CDR1 is WSHSY and CDR2 is SAAADI. Trimming left V 3 bases short and J 7 bases short, with 15 bases between. The CDR3 here is CASSDPGGGREAFF. The CDR3 DNA follows: TGCGCCAGCAGTGACCCGGGGGGTGGACGTGAAGCTTTCTTT.

The chain has TRBV7-6 and TRBJ2-1; D perhaps matches TRBD1 (6 bases). Germline-derived CDR1 and CDR2 are SGHVS and FNYEAQ. The length of the CDR3 is 16 residues. V lost 0 bases and J 0 bases, leaving 9 bases between the germline ends. The CDR3 protein is CASSLAVGGSYNEQFF. The CDR3, as DNA: TGTGCCAGCAGCTTAGCGGTAGGGGGCTCCTACAATGAGCAGTTCTTC.

The J gene is TRBJ2-1, the V gene TRBV3-1 (or the pseudogene TRBV3-2); 11 bases are shared with TRBD2. Trimming cost V 0 bases and J 7 bases; bases outside gene matches: 5. The germline V gene has CDR1 LGHDT and CDR2 YNNKEL (reference sequence). CDR3 length: 16 residues. The CDR3 DNA sequence: TGTGCCAGCAGCCAAGAACTAGCGGGAGTAATAAATGAGCAGTTCTTC. It translates to CASSQELAGVINEQFF.

The chain joins TRBV4-3 to TRBJ2-2; the match to TRBD1 covers 12 bases. V lost 4 bases to trimming and J lost 2 bases; unmatched junction nucleotides: 8. CDR1 LGHNA and CDR2 YSLEER come from the germline V gene. This CDR3 is built from 18 residues. In nucleotides, the CDR3 is TGCGCCAGCAGCCCATGGGGGACAGGGGGCGACAACACCGGGGAGCTGTTTTTT. Translating it yields CASSPWGTGGDNTGELFF.